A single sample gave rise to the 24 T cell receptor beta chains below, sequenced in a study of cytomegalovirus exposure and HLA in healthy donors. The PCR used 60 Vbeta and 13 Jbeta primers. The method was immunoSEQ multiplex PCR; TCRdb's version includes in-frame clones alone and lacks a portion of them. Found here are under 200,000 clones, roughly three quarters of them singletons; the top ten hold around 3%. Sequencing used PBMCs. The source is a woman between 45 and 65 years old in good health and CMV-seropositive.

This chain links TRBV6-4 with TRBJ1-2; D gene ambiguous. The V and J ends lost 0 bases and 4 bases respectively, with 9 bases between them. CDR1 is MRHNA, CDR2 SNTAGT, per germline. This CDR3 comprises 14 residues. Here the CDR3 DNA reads TGTGCCAGCAGTGACTCCGGGGAGGGCTATGGCTACACCTTC. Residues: CASSDSGEGYGYTF.

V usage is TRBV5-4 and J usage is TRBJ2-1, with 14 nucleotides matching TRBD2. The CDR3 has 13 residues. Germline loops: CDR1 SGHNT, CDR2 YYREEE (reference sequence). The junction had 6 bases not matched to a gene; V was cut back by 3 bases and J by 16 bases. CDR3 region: CASSSGLAGAGFF. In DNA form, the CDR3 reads TGTGCCAGCAGCTCGGGACTAGCGGGGGCGGGCTTCTTC.

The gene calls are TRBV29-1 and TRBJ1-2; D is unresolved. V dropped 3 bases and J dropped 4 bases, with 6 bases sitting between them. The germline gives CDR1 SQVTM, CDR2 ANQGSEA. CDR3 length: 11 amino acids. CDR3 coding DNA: TGCAGCGTTGAGGGCAGCTATGGCTACACCTTC. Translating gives CSVEGSYGYTF.

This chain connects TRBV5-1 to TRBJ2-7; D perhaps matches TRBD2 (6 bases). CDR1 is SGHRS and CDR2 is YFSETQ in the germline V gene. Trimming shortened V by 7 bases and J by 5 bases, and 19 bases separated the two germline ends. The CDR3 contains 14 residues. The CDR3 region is CASGSGTAGHEQYF. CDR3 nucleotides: TGCGCCAGCGGTTCCGGGACTGCCGGCCACGAGCAGTACTTC.

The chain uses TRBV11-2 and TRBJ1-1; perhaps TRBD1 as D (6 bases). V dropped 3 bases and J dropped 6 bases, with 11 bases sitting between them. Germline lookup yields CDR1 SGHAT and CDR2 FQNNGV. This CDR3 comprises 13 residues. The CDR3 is CASSFHGGPEAFF. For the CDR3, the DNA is TGTGCCAGCAGCTTTCACGGGGGGCCTGAAGCTTTCTTT.

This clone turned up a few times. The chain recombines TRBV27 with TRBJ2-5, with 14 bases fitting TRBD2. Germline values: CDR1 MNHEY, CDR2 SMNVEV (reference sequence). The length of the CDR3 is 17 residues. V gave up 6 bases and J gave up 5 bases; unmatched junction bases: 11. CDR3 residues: CASRTSGRALGKETQYF. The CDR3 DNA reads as TGTGCCAGCAGGACTAGCGGGAGGGCCCTCGGCAAGGAGACCCAGTACTTC.

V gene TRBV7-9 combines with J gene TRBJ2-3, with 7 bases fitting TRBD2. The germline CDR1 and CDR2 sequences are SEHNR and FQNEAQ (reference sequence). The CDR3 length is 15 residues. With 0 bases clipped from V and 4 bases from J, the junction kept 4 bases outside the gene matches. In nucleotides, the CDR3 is TGTGCCAGCAGCTTAGCCGGGGGGACCCCAGATACGCAGTATTTT. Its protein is CASSLAGGTPDTQYF.

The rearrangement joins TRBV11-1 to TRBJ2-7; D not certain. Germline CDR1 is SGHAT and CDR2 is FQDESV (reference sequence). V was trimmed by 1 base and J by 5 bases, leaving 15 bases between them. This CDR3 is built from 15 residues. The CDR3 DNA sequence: TGTGCCAGCAGCTTAGGGCTAGGCGGTTTCCACGAGCAGTACTTC. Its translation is CASSLGLGGFHEQYF.

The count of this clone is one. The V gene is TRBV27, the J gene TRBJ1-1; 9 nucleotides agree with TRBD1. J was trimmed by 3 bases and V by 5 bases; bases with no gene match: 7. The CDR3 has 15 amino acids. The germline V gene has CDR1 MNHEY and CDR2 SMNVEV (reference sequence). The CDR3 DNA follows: TGTGCCAGCAGTCCGACAGGGGGTAAGGACACTGAAGCTTTCTTT. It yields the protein CASSPTGGKDTEAFF.

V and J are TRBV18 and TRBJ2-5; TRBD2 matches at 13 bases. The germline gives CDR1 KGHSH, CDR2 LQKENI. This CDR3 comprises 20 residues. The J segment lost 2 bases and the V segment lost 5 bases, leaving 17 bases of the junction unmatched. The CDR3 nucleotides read TGTGCCAGCTCATCAACCCCCGGGACTAGCGGGAACTACCCACAAGAGACCCAGTACTTC. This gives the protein CASSSTPGTSGNYPQETQYF.

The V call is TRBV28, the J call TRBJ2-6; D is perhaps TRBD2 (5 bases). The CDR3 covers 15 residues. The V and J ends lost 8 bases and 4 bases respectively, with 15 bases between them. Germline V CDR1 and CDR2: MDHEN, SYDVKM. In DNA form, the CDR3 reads TGTGCCAGCTCAAAACCGGAGGCCGGGGCCAACGTCCTGACTTTC. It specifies CASSKPEAGANVLTF.

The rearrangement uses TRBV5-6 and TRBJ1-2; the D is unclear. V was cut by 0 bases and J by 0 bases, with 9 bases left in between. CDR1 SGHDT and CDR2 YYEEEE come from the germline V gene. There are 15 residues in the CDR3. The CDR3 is CASSLGQAPNYGYTF. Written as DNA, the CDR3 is TGTGCCAGCAGCTTGGGGCAGGCCCCTAACTATGGCTACACCTTC.

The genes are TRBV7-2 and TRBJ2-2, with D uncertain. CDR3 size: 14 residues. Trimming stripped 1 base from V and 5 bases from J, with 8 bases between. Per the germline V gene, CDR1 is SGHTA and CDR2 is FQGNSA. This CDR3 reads CASSLERITGELFF. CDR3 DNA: TGTGCCAGCAGCTTAGAGCGTATAACCGGGGAGCTGTTTTTT. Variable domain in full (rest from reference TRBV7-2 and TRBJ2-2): GAGVSQSPSNKVTEKGKDVELRCDPISGHTALYWYRQSLGQGLEFLIYFQGNSAPDKSGLPSDRFSAERTGGSVSTLTIQRTQQEDSAVYLCASSLERITGELFFGEGSRLTVL.

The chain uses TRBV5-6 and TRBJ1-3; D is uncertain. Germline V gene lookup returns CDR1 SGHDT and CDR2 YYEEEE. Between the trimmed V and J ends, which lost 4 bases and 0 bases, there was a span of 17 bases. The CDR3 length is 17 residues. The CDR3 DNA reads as TGTGCCAGCAGCCCAATGACGGGAGATTCCTCTGGAAACACCATATATTTT. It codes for CASSPMTGDSSGNTIYF.

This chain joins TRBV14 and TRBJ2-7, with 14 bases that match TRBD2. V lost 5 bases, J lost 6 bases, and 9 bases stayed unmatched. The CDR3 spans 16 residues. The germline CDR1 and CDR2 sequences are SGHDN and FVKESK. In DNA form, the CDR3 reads TGTGCCAGCAGCACGGGACTAGCGGGAGTATTGGGCGAGCAGTACTTC. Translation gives CASSTGLAGVLGEQYF.

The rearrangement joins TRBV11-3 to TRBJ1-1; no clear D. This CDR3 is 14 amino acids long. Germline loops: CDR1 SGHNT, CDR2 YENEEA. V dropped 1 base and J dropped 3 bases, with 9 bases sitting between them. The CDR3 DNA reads TGTGCCAGCAGCTTAGGCGGCGGGTACACTGAAGCTTTCTTT. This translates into CASSLGGGYTEAFF.

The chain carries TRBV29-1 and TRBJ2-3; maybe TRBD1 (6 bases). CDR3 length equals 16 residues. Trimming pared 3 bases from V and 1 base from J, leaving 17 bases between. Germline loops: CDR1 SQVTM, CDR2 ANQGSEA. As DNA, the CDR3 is TGCAGCGTTGACGGATTCCGGGACATAGGCACAGATACGCAGTATTTT. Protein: CSVDGFRDIGTDTQYF.

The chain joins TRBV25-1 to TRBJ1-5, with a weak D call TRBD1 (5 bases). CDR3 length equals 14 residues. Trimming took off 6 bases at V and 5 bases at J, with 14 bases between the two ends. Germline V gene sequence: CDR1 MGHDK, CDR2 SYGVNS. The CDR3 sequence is CASSSLGQYQPQHF. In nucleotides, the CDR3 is TGTGCCAGCAGCAGCCTGGGGCAATATCAGCCCCAGCATTTT.

In DNA form, the CDR3 reads TGTGCCTGGGCCCCGGGAGACTATGGCTACACCTTC. Translation: CAWAPGDYGYTF. V usage is TRBV30 and J usage is TRBJ1-2; no definite D call. This CDR3 region has 12 residues. V shed 5 bases and J shed 3 bases, with 10 bases lying between them. The V gene's germline CDR1 is GTSNPN and CDR2 SVGIG (reference sequence).

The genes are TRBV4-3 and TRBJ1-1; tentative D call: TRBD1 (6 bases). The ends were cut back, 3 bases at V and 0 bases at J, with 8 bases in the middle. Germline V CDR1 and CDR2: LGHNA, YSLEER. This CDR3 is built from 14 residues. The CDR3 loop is CASSQGAVNTEAFF. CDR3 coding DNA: TGCGCCAGCAGCCAGGGGGCCGTGAACACTGAAGCTTTCTTT.

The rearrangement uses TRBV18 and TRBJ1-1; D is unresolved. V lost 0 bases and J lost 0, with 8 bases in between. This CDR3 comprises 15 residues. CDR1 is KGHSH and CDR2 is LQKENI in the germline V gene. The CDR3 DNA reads TGTGCCAGCTCACCACCTTCCCTGTTGAACACTGAAGCTTTCTTT. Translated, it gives CASSPPSLLNTEAFF.

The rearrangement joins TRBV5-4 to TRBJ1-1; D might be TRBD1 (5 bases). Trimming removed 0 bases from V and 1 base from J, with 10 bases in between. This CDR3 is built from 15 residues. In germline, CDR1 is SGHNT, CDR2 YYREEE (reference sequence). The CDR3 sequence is CASSLAGGGNTEAFF. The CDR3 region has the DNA TGTGCCAGCAGCTTGGCCGGGGGGGGGAACACTGAAGCTTTCTTT. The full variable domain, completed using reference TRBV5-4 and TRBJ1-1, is ETGVTQSPTHLIKTRGQQVTLRCSSQSGHNTVSWYQQALGQGPQFIFQYYREEENGRGNFPPRFSGLQFPNYSSELNVNALELDDSALYLCASSLAGGGNTEAFFGQGTRLTVV.

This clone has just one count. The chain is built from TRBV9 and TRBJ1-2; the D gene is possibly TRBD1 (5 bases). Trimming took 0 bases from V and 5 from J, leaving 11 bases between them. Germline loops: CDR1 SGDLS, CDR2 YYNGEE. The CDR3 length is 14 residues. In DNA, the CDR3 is TGTGCCAGCAGCGTAGATTCACAGGCTTATGGCTACACCTTC. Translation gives CASSVDSQAYGYTF.

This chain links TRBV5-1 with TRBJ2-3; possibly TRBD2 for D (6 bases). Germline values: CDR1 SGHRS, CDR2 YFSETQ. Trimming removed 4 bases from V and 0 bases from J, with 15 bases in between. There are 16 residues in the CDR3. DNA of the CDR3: TGCGCCAGCAGCCCCGGGACTTTCCTAAGCACAGATACGCAGTATTTT. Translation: CASSPGTFLSTDTQYF.